A selection of T cell receptor beta chains follows, all from one sample in a study of T cells in Graves' hyperthyroidism and ophthalmopathy. One entry per CDR3 protein, called by TCRdb with MiXCR from the multiplex PCR reads. The sample consists of fewer than 750,000 distinct CDR3 sequences, more than 14% of them appearing once. The sample was blood. These receptors originate from a woman aged 50 to 60 with Graves' ophthalmopathy. The CDR3 runs from the conserved cysteine through the conserved F or W. Each record gives: CDR3 length, clone size, J gene, D gene, V gene, CDR3 DNA, CDR3 protein. A D gene is named only where the DNA matches it firmly. Part of the rows lack a size; the others show once, few, many or a class for expanded clones.

>16|few|TRBJ2-3|TRBD1|TRBV29-1
TGCAGCGTCGTAGGCCTTGGACAGGTTAACACAGATACGCAGTATTTT
CSVVGLGQVNTDTQYF
>15|many|TRBJ1-3|NA|TRBV5-1
TGTGCCAGCAGCTTAGGGGGGGTCTCTGGAAACACCATATATTTT
CASSLGGVSGNTIYF
>13|many|TRBJ1-4|TRBD1|TRBV28
TGTGCCAGCAGTCGCCGCGGGACAGGAAAACTGTTTTTT
CASSRRGTGKLFF
>15|NA|TRBJ2-1|TRBD2|TRBV20-1
TGCAGTGCTAGGGGGACTAGCGGGAGGTCCGCTGAGCAGTTCTTC
CSARGTSGRSAEQFF
>16|few|TRBJ2-3|NA|TRBV7-2
TGTGCCAGCAGCTTAGTTGCGGGGACACTCACAGATACGCAGTATTTT
CASSLVAGTLTDTQYF
>16|few|TRBJ2-7|TRBD1|TRBV14
TGTGCCAGCAGCCAAGATCAGAGACAGGGCTACTACGAGCAGTACTTC
CASSQDQRQGYYEQYF
>17|many|TRBJ2-1|TRBD2|TRBV5-1
TGCGCCAGCAGCTTGGCCCACGCGGGAGGCGGTTACAATGAGCAGTTCTTC
CASSLAHAGGGYNEQFF
>15|once|TRBJ2-1|TRBD2|TRBV3-1
TGTGCCAGCAGCCAAAGACTAGCGGGAGTGCTTGAGCAGTTCTTC
CASSQRLAGVLEQFF
>15|many|TRBJ2-5|NA|TRBV6-1
TGTGCCAGCAAACGGTGGAACGGGGAGCAAGAGACCCAGTACTTC
CASKRWNGEQETQYF
>14|many|TRBJ2-2|NA|TRBV6-2/TRBV6-3
TGTGCCAGCAGTTACTGGCCGAACACCGGGGAGCTGTTTTTT
CASSYWPNTGELFF
>15|NA|TRBJ2-7|TRBD2|TRBV7-9
TGTGCCAGCAGCTTAGAGGGGCGGGAGAGTCGCGAGCAGTACTTC
CASSLEGRESREQYF
>16|many|TRBJ2-1|TRBD2|TRBV2
TGTGCCAGCAGTGAAAAGCGGGAGGGGTTCTACAATGAGCAGTTCTTC
CASSEKREGFYNEQFF
>15|many|TRBJ2-5|NA|TRBV11-1
TGTGCCAGCACCCCAGGGGGGGGACACCAAGAGACCCAGTACTTC
CASTPGGGHQETQYF
>19|NA|TRBJ2-7|TRBD2|TRBV18
TGTGCCAGCTCACCCGACCGAAGCCCTTATCGGGGGGACTCCTACGAGCAGTACTTC
CASSPDRSPYRGDSYEQYF
>16|NA|TRBJ2-1|TRBD2|TRBV5-1
TGCGCCAGCAGCTTGGGTTCTAGCGGGAGATACAATGAGCAGTTCTTC
CASSLGSSGRYNEQFF
>15|NA|TRBJ1-6|NA|TRBV7-8
TGTGCCAGCTCCCGGGGTAGCCGAAATAATTCACCCCTCCACTTT
CASSRGSRNNSPLHF
>13|many|TRBJ2-1|NA|TRBV20-1
TGCAGTGCTAGGGGCGGATCCTACAATGAGCAGTTCTTC
CSARGGSYNEQFF
>17|many|TRBJ1-2|TRBD1|TRBV28
TGTGCCAGCAGTCCCCTTTGGGGGACGACAGGGGTGCATGGCTACACCTTC
CASSPLWGTTGVHGYTF
>14|few|TRBJ2-2|NA|TRBV6-1
TGTGCCAGCAGTGGGAATTGGGGCACCGGGGAGCTGTTTTTT
CASSGNWGTGELFF
>19|many|TRBJ2-7|NA|TRBV11-2
TGTGCCAGCAGCTCGCCTCTACTTGCTACAGGGCTTCGCTCCTACGAGCAGTACTTC
CASSSPLLATGLRSYEQYF
>16|many|TRBJ2-1|TRBD2|TRBV7-9
TGTGCCAGCAGCCAACCTCTAGCGGGAGCCTACAATGAGCAGTTCTTC
CASSQPLAGAYNEQFF
>17|many|TRBJ2-1|NA|TRBV29-1
TGCAGCGTTTACGTTAAGGTAGCGGAGCCCCTAGGCAATGAGCAGTTCTTC
CSVYVKVAEPLGNEQFF
>17|many|TRBJ2-1|TRBD2|TRBV7-2
TGTGCCAGCAGCTTACGACCGGGACTAGCGGGAGAGTATGAGCAGTTCTTC
CASSLRPGLAGEYEQFF
>16|few|TRBJ1-4|NA|TRBV4-3
TGCGCCAGCAGCCAAGCCCAGGCAGCAACTAATGAAAAACTGTTTTTT
CASSQAQAATNEKLFF
>15|NA|TRBJ2-1|NA|TRBV6-2/TRBV6-3
TGTGCCAGCAGTGGACGGACCCTGGGTTACAATGAGCAGTTCTTC
CASSGRTLGYNEQFF
>13|few|TRBJ2-7|TRBD2|TRBV20-1
TGCAGTGCTCGGACTAGCGCCTACTACGAGCAGTACTTC
CSARTSAYYEQYF
>14|many|TRBJ2-5|TRBD2|TRBV27
TGTGCCAGCAGCCGACTAGCGTCCCAAGAAACCCAGTACTTC
CASSRLASQETQYF
>13|NA|TRBJ2-4|NA|TRBV6-1
TGTGCCAGTCAAAGGGCAGGGAGAAACATTCAGTACTTC
CASQRAGRNIQYF
>15|NA|TRBJ1-4|NA|TRBV7-2
TGTGCCAGCAGCTTAGTTGGGGGGCTGGCCGAAAAACTGTTTTTT
CASSLVGGLAEKLFF
>15|NA|TRBJ2-5|NA|TRBV24-1
TGTGCCACCAGTGATCACGGGACGGGGGAGAAGACCCAGTACTTC
CATSDHGTGEKTQYF
>14|few|TRBJ1-2|TRBD1|TRBV29-1
TGCAGCGTAATGACAGCGGGACAGGGTTATGGCTACACCTTC
CSVMTAGQGYGYTF
>17|NA|TRBJ1-1|NA|TRBV13
TGTGCCAGCAGCTTAGGACTTCCGGGACGGGGGAACACTGAAGCTTTCTTT
CASSLGLPGRGNTEAFF
>12|few|TRBJ2-7|NA|TRBV29-1
TGCAGCGTTGAAGTCGCCGGGGCTCGGCAGTACTTC
CSVEVAGARQYF
>16|NA|TRBJ2-7|NA|TRBV7-9
TGTGCCAGCAGCCTACCGGGGGGCCAGGGGGGCTACGAGCAGTACTTC
CASSLPGGQGGYEQYF
>14|NA|TRBJ1-5|NA|TRBV7-3
TGTACCAGCAGCCCAGGGGTTAGCAATCAGCCCCAGCATTTT
CTSSPGVSNQPQHF
>13|many|TRBJ2-7|NA|TRBV6-2/TRBV6-3
TGTGCCAGCAGTTACCTAGTTTCCTACGAGCAGTACTTC
CASSYLVSYEQYF
>14|many|TRBJ2-7|TRBD2|TRBV20-1
TGCAGTGCTAGAGACCGGGACTACCTCTACGAGCAGTACTTC
CSARDRDYLYEQYF
>13|many|TRBJ2-7|NA|TRBV18
TGTGCCAGCTCACCTTGGCAGGGCCACGAGCAGTACTTC
CASSPWQGHEQYF
>15|many|TRBJ2-1|TRBD2|TRBV7-3
TGTGCCAGCAGCTTCGGACTAGCGGGAGGTCATGAGCAGTTCTTC
CASSFGLAGGHEQFF
>18|many|TRBJ2-1|NA|TRBV20-1
TGCAGTGCTAGAGTTGAGGGGCAGCACGTGGGGCGGCCCAATGAGCAGTTCTTC
CSARVEGQHVGRPNEQFF
>17|few|TRBJ1-3|TRBD1|TRBV9
TGTGCCAGCAGCGTAGCCACCTCGACAGGGTCTGGAAACACCATATATTTT
CASSVATSTGSGNTIYF